This is a list of T cell receptor beta chains from one sample in a study of blood T cell repertoires in COVID-19. Sequencing used immunoSEQ multiplex PCR; TCRdb keeps in-frame clones, though not all of them. The data hold some 11,000 clones, with over 70% observed a single time. The source material was peripheral blood. Receptors were obtained from a man older than 75 with acute or convalescent COVID-19. The CDR3 runs from the conserved cysteine through the conserved F or W. D genes are given only for firm matches. Expanded clones are given a class, and other clones once, few, many or no size at all.

size: once; J: TRBJ2-3; V: TRBV13; D: TRBD2; CDR3: CASSSPSRGEPDTQYF; DNA: TGTGCCAGCAGCTCACCCTCTCGGGGGGAACCAGATACGCAGTATTTT
size: -; J: TRBJ1-5; V: TRBV6-5; D: -; CDR3: CASSYEGTNQPQHF; DNA: TGTGCCAGCAGTTACGAGGGAACCAATCAGCCCCAGCATTTT
size: -; J: TRBJ2-2; V: TRBV7-9; D: TRBD1; CDR3: CASSLAGQGAPGELFF; DNA: TGTGCCAGCAGCTTAGCCGGACAGGGGGCGCCAGGGGAGCTGTTTTTT
size: -; J: TRBJ1-2; V: TRBV5-1; D: TRBD1; CDR3: CASSLGQGGHGYTF; DNA: TGCGCCAGCAGCTTAGGACAGGGCGGGCATGGCTACACCTTC
size: -; J: TRBJ2-7; V: TRBV6-2/TRBV6-3; D: -; CDR3: CASSPTGTTIEQYF; DNA: TGTGCCAGCAGCCCCACCGGGACAACAATCGAGCAGTACTTC
size: -; J: TRBJ2-5; V: TRBV5-1; D: -; CDR3: CASSPVFGGAQETQYF; DNA: TGCGCCAGCAGCCCGGTTTTTGGCGGGGCACAAGAGACCCAGTACTTC
size: -; J: TRBJ2-7; V: TRBV7-2; D: -; CDR3: CASRQNQGYEQYF; DNA: TGTGCCAGCAGGCAAAACCAGGGCTACGAGCAGTACTTC
size: -; J: TRBJ1-2; V: TRBV18; D: -; CDR3: CASSPPRGTSHYGYTF; DNA: TGTGCCAGCTCACCACCGCGTGGGACTAGTCACTATGGCTACACCTTC
size: -; J: TRBJ1-2; V: TRBV19; D: -; CDR3: CASSTGQSSTNYGYTF; DNA: TGTGCCAGTAGTACCGGACAGAGCTCGACTAACTATGGCTACACCTTC
size: -; J: TRBJ1-5; V: TRBV19; D: -; CDR3: CASSEGDQPQHF; DNA: TGTGCCAGTAGTGAGGGTGATCAGCCCCAGCATTTT
size: -; J: TRBJ2-3; V: TRBV9; D: TRBD2; CDR3: CASSVASGGSATDTQYF; DNA: TGTGCCAGCAGCGTAGCTTCGGGGGGATCTGCGACAGATACGCAGTATTTT
size: -; J: TRBJ1-5; V: TRBV28; D: -; CDR3: CASTTAWGEGNQPQHF; DNA: TGTGCCAGCACCACAGCATGGGGGGAGGGCAATCAGCCCCAGCATTTT
size: -; J: TRBJ2-1; V: TRBV2; D: -; CDR3: CATAGTVWDEQFF; DNA: TGTGCCACGGCGGGGACAGTCTGGGATGAGCAGTTCTTC
size: -; J: TRBJ1-1; V: TRBV5-6; D: TRBD1; CDR3: CASSWDREEAFF; DNA: TGTGCCAGCAGCTGGGACAGGGAAGAAGCTTTCTTT
size: -; J: TRBJ1-3; V: TRBV30; D: -; CDR3: CAWDGVGGNTIYF; DNA: TGTGCCTGGGACGGGGTTGGGGGAAACACCATATATTTT
size: -; J: TRBJ1-2; V: TRBV4-1; D: -; CDR3: CASSQAGRANYGYTF; DNA: TGCGCCAGCAGCCAAGCAGGGAGGGCAAACTATGGCTACACCTTC
size: -; J: TRBJ1-1; V: TRBV15; D: TRBD1; CDR3: CATSKYRGRNTEAFF; DNA: TGTGCCACCAGCAAGTACAGGGGGCGGAACACTGAAGCTTTCTTT
size: -; J: TRBJ1-6; V: TRBV30; D: -; CDR3: CAWTTGTYDSPLHF; DNA: TGTGCCTGGACTACCGGGACATATGATTCACCCCTCCACTTT
size: -; J: TRBJ1-6; V: TRBV3-1/TRBV3-2; D: TRBD1; CDR3: CASSRGTARYNSPLHF; DNA: TGTGCCAGCAGCCGCGGGACAGCTAGATATAATTCACCCCTCCACTTT
size: -; J: TRBJ2-5; V: TRBV20-1; D: -; CDR3: CSASMGRDWRETQYF; DNA: TGCAGTGCTAGTATGGGCAGGGACTGGAGAGAGACCCAGTACTTC
size: -; J: TRBJ1-4; V: TRBV28; D: -; CDR3: CASSFREKLFF; DNA: TGTGCCAGCAGTTTTCGGGAAAAACTGTTTTTT
size: -; J: TRBJ2-1; V: TRBV6-1; D: TRBD1; CDR3: CASSDAGTGGNEQFF; DNA: TGTGCCAGCAGTGATGCCGGGACAGGGGGGAATGAGCAGTTCTTC
size: -; J: TRBJ2-1; V: TRBV11-3; D: TRBD1; CDR3: CASSDTGARIDNEQFF; DNA: TGTGCCAGCAGCGACACAGGGGCCCGTATCGACAATGAGCAGTTCTTC
size: once; J: TRBJ2-1; V: TRBV10-2; D: -; CDR3: CASSELIQGYNEQFF; DNA: TGCGCCAGCAGTGAGTTAATACAGGGCTACAATGAGCAGTTCTTC
size: -; J: TRBJ1-2; V: TRBV18; D: TRBD1; CDR3: CASSLQTPGTGENYGYTF; DNA: TGTGCCAGCTCACTACAAACTCCCGGGACAGGGGAGAACTATGGCTACACCTTC
size: once; J: TRBJ1-3; V: TRBV5-4; D: TRBD1; CDR3: CASSARQGFSGNTIYF; DNA: TGTGCCAGCAGCGCAAGACAGGGATTCTCTGGAAACACCATATATTTT
size: -; J: TRBJ1-5; V: TRBV9; D: -; CDR3: CASSPGVNQPQHF; DNA: TGTGCCAGCAGCCCCGGTGTCAATCAGCCCCAGCATTTT
size: -; J: TRBJ2-7; V: TRBV11-2; D: -; CDR3: CASSLDRTGEQYF; DNA: TGTGCCAGCAGCTTAGATCGAACAGGCGAGCAGTACTTC
size: -; J: TRBJ2-1; V: TRBV28; D: -; CDR3: CASSLGRRGNEQFF; DNA: TGTGCCAGCAGTTTGGGCCGGAGGGGCAATGAGCAGTTCTTC
size: -; J: TRBJ1-6; V: TRBV2; D: -; CDR3: CASSVGGIYNSPLHF; DNA: TGTGCCAGCAGTGTCGGGGGGATCTATAATTCACCCCTCCACTTT
size: -; J: TRBJ1-6; V: TRBV6-5; D: TRBD1; CDR3: CASSYDRAGGSPLHF; DNA: TGTGCCAGCAGTTACGACAGGGCGGGGGGTTCACCCCTCCACTTT
size: -; J: TRBJ1-5; V: TRBV6-2/TRBV6-3; D: -; CDR3: CASSFAGIHQPQHF; DNA: TGTGCCAGCAGTTTCGCAGGGATCCATCAGCCCCAGCATTTT
size: -; J: TRBJ2-3; V: TRBV7-3; D: -; CDR3: CASSLKAGPDTQYF; DNA: TGTGCCAGCAGCTTAAAGGCAGGGCCAGATACGCAGTATTTT
size: -; J: TRBJ2-5; V: TRBV2; D: -; CDR3: CASKGVETQYF; DNA: TGTGCCAGCAAAGGGGTAGAGACCCAGTACTTC
size: -; J: TRBJ1-1; V: TRBV7-2; D: -; CDR3: CASSLESGSDTEAFF; DNA: TGTGCCAGCAGCTTAGAATCCGGGTCGGACACTGAAGCTTTCTTT
size: -; J: TRBJ2-5; V: TRBV13; D: TRBD1; CDR3: CASSRWTGEETQYF; DNA: TGTGCCAGCAGCCGCTGGACAGGAGAAGAGACCCAGTACTTC
size: -; J: TRBJ1-1; V: TRBV27; D: -; CDR3: CASSIYRERGEAFF; DNA: TGTGCCAGCAGTATTTACAGGGAGAGGGGTGAAGCTTTCTTT
size: -; J: TRBJ2-7; V: TRBV5-1; D: TRBD2; CDR3: CASSSSGGYEQYF; DNA: TGCGCCAGCAGCTCCTCGGGGGGGTACGAGCAGTACTTC
size: -; J: TRBJ1-3; V: TRBV9; D: TRBD1; CDR3: CASSIRDRGFSGNTIYF; DNA: TGTGCCAGCAGCATCCGGGACAGGGGATTCTCTGGAAACACCATATATTTT
size: -; J: TRBJ2-7; V: TRBV6-2/TRBV6-3; D: TRBD2; CDR3: CASSSLSGGTRHEQYF; DNA: TGTGCCAGCAGTTCTCTTAGCGGGGGCACCCGGCACGAGCAGTACTTC
size: -; J: TRBJ1-3; V: TRBV14; D: -; CDR3: CASSQRFLRQGNTIYF; DNA: TGTGCCAGCAGCCAACGGTTTTTGAGACAAGGAAACACCATATATTTT
size: -; J: TRBJ2-7; V: TRBV10-3; D: -; CDR3: CAISRAGLAYEQYF; DNA: TGTGCCATCAGTCGGGCGGGCCTCGCCTACGAGCAGTACTTC
size: few; J: TRBJ2-5; V: TRBV4-1; D: -; CDR3: CASSLQGDASWETQYF; DNA: TGCGCCAGCAGCCTACAGGGCGACGCAAGTTGGGAGACCCAGTACTTC
size: few; J: TRBJ1-1; V: TRBV30; D: TRBD1; CDR3: CAWGPRGDTEAFF; DNA: TGTGCCTGGGGCCCCAGGGGGGACACTGAAGCTTTCTTT
size: -; J: TRBJ2-3; V: TRBV5-8; D: -; CDR3: CASSAVVGADTQYF; DNA: TGTGCCAGCAGCGCGGTCGTAGGGGCAGATACGCAGTATTTT
size: -; J: TRBJ2-1; V: TRBV11-1; D: -; CDR3: CASSTTTLYYYNEQFF; DNA: TGTGCCAGCAGCACAACCACGCTTTACTACTACAATGAGCAGTTCTTC
size: -; J: TRBJ1-2; V: TRBV3-1/TRBV3-2; D: -; CDR3: CASSQDKFGDNYGYTF; DNA: TGTGCCAGCAGCCAAGACAAGTTCGGGGATAACTATGGCTACACCTTC
size: -; J: TRBJ1-5; V: TRBV7-2; D: -; CDR3: CASSYRNQPQHF; DNA: TGTGCCAGCAGCTACCGGAATCAGCCCCAGCATTTT
size: -; J: TRBJ2-7; V: TRBV7-8; D: -; CDR3: CASSLNRAYEQYF; DNA: TGTGCCAGCAGTCTAAACAGGGCCTACGAGCAGTACTTC
size: -; J: TRBJ1-3; V: TRBV12-3/TRBV12-4; D: -; CDR3: CASSPALRYTIYF; DNA: TGTGCCAGCAGCCCCGCCCTGCGCTACACCATATATTTT
size: -; J: TRBJ2-1; V: TRBV7-2; D: TRBD1; CDR3: CASSQRDRGSYNEQFF; DNA: TGTGCCAGCAGCCAGAGGGACAGGGGGTCCTACAATGAGCAGTTCTTC
size: -; J: TRBJ1-3; V: TRBV7-2; D: -; CDR3: CASSLAAADTIYF; DNA: TGTGCCAGCAGCTTAGCGGCGGCAGACACCATATATTTT